The 13 T cell receptor beta chains reported below all come from one sample, sequenced in a study of shared clonotypes between healthy human individuals (dated by TCRdb to about 2020). The receptor library was made with the immunoSEQ multiplex PCR assay. Entries here come from immuneACCESS through TCRdb and include only in-frame sequences with V and J called. Some clones fail to appear in such tables; in the studies checked, an unresolved V gene covers under half of the shortfall, and the cause of the remainder is unknown. Recorded for this sample are about 990,000 clones; about 80% of them occurred a single time. Around 0.6% of the sample lies in the top ten. The specimen was memory CD4+ T cells from PBMCs. The sample's cell subset or site, from its label and the paper: CD45RA-negative fraction. These receptors were collected from a man aged 18 to 35 in good health. Some clones in this sample may be carry-over from other donors' samples.

In DNA, the CDR3 is TGTGCCAGTAGTTTCACATCCGGGACAGTTTACTCTGGAAACACCATATATTTT. Protein: CASSFTSGTVYSGNTIYF. The gene calls are TRBV19 and TRBJ1-3; 7 bases align to TRBD1. The CDR3 has 18 amino acids. J was trimmed by 0 bases and V by 5 bases; bases with no gene match: 13. The V gene's germline CDR1 is LNHDA and CDR2 SQIVND (reference sequence). Complete variable domain (other parts from reference TRBV19 and TRBJ1-3): DGGITQSPKYLFRKEGQNVTLSCEQNLNHDAMYWYRQDPGQGLRLIYYSQIVNDFQKGDIAEGYSVSREKKESFPLTVTSAQKNPTAFYLCASSFTSGTVYSGNTIYFGEGSWLTVV.

As for this clone: The junction departs from germline at one end; a sequencing error may be responsible. The chain links TRBV2 to TRBJ1-1, with D uncertain. Germline V lookup: CDR1 SNHLY, CDR2 FYNNEI. The CDR3 loop spans 13 amino acids. Here the CDR3 DNA reads TGTGCCAGCAGGGAAGATGCGGACACTGAAGCTTTCTTT. Protein: CASREDADTEAFF.

V is TRBV7-3 and J is TRBJ2-1; 11 nucleotides align to TRBD2. This CDR3 is 18 amino acids long. V gave up 3 bases and J gave up 0 bases; unmatched junction bases: 7. Germline CDR1 is SGHTA and CDR2 is FQGTGA. CDR3 loop: CASSFTSGRPSSYNEQFF. The CDR3 nucleotides are TGTGCCAGCAGCTTTACTAGCGGGAGACCGAGCTCCTACAATGAGCAGTTCTTC.

This chain uses TRBV6-5 with TRBJ1-1; 7 positions match TRBD1. This CDR3 contains 14 residues. V lost 7 bases to trimming and J lost 4 bases; unmatched junction nucleotides: 9. CDR1 is MNHEY and CDR2 is SVGAGI in the germline V gene. This CDR3 is CASKFHRGGTEAFF. The CDR3 region has the DNA TGTGCCAGCAAATTCCACAGGGGAGGCACTGAAGCTTTCTTT.

This clone was found once. The chain combines TRBV28 with TRBJ2-1; TRBD2 aligns across 7 bases. After removal of 6 bases from V and 4 bases from J, the junction contained 9 bases not matched to a gene. Germline V CDR1 and CDR2: MDHEN, SYDVKM. This CDR3 spans 15 amino acids. DNA of the CDR3: TGTGCCAGCAGCAGACCCGCGGGAGTGTACAATGAGCAGTTCTTC. Translated, it gives CASSRPAGVYNEQFF.

The V and J genes are TRBV6-1 and TRBJ1-1, with 7 bases identical to TRBD1. The trim removed 0 bases at V and 1 base at J, leaving 5 bases unmatched. The CDR3 covers 16 residues. Looked up from germline, CDR1 is MNHNS and CDR2 is SASEGT. The DNA for the CDR3 is TGTGCCAGCAGTGAAGCGACAGGGAGTGCGAACACTGAAGCTTTCTTT. This sequence encodes CASSEATGSANTEAFF.

Turning to this clone: This is likely an artifact of a read error, given a far larger clone one base away. This chain links TRBV27 with TRBJ1-2; 7 nucleotides align to TRBD1. This CDR3 comprises 13 residues. Per the germline V gene, CDR1 is MNHEY and CDR2 is SMNVEV (reference sequence). The V segment lost 3 bases and the J segment 3 bases; nucleotides outside the gene matches: 1. The CDR3 DNA reads TGTGCCAGCAGTTTTGACAGGGACTATGGCTACACCTTC. It translates to CASSFDRDYGYTF.

This clone turned up a few times. The gene calls are TRBV30 and TRBJ2-7; D is tentatively TRBD1 or TRBD2 (6 bases each). CDR3 length: 13 amino acids. Germline loops: CDR1 GTSNPN, CDR2 SVGIG (reference sequence). Trimming removed 5 bases at V and 3 bases at J, with 14 bases between. The CDR3 region has the DNA TGTGCCTGGGCTGGGGGCGGGATCTACGAGCAGTACTTC. Translating it yields CAWAGGGIYEQYF. Looking up the rest from reference TRBV30 and TRBJ2-7 gives the full variable domain: SQTIHQWPATLVQPVGSPLSLECTVEGTSNPNLYWYRQAAGRGLQLLFYSVGIGQISSEVPQNLSASRPQDRQFILSSKKLLLSDSGFYLCAWAGGGIYEQYFGPGTRLTVT.

This clone appeared a few times. V usage is TRBV21-1 and J usage is TRBJ2-7; the table's D call TRBD1 went unverified against the DNA. TRBV21-1 is noted as a pseudogene. This CDR3 comprises 13 residues. CDR3 nucleotide sequence: TGTGCCAGCTGCCTGGACAGGGGCTACGAGCAGTACTTC. Protein product: CASCLDRGYEQYF.

In the case of this clone: Possible read error: a much larger clone is one base away. At the DNA level, this CDR3 is encoded by other sequences in the same sample as well. This chain uses TRBV4-1 with TRBJ2-1, with 9 bases fitting TRBD1. Looked up from germline, CDR1 is MGHRA and CDR2 is YSYEKL. This CDR3 is 17 amino acids long. V lost 5 bases and J lost 1; bases outside the gene matches: 9. This chain's CDR3 is CASSGQGSLSSYNEQFF. CDR3 DNA: TGCGCCAGCAGCGGACAGGGGTCGCTGTCATCCTACAATGAGCAGTTCTTC.

The J gene is TRBJ2-7, the V gene TRBV2; 7 nucleotides agree with TRBD2. With V trimmed by 5 bases and J by 7 bases, 2 bases remained unmatched. Germline CDR1 is SNHLY and CDR2 is FYNNEI. The CDR3 consists of 11 residues. This CDR3 is CASSPGREQYF. As DNA, the CDR3 is TGTGCCAGCAGTCCCGGGAGGGAGCAGTACTTC.

This chain connects TRBV6-1 to TRBJ1-1, with D perhaps TRBD1 (5 bases). The CDR3 spans 11 residues. Trimming cost V 8 bases and J 6 bases, with 10 bases left between them. Germline V CDR1 and CDR2: MNHNS, SASEGT. The CDR3 loop reads CASWGLAEAFF. The CDR3 nucleotides read TGTGCCAGCTGGGGGTTAGCTGAAGCTTTCTTT.

This clone was counted once. The V and J genes are TRBV18 and TRBJ2-5, with unresolved D. Deletions cut 4 bases from V and 5 bases from J, with 8 bases between. CDR1 and CDR2 from the germline V gene are KGHSH and LQKENI. CDR3 length equals 12 residues. The CDR3 here is CASSQKEETQYF. For the CDR3, the DNA is TGTGCCAGCTCACAGAAAGAGGAGACCCAGTACTTC.